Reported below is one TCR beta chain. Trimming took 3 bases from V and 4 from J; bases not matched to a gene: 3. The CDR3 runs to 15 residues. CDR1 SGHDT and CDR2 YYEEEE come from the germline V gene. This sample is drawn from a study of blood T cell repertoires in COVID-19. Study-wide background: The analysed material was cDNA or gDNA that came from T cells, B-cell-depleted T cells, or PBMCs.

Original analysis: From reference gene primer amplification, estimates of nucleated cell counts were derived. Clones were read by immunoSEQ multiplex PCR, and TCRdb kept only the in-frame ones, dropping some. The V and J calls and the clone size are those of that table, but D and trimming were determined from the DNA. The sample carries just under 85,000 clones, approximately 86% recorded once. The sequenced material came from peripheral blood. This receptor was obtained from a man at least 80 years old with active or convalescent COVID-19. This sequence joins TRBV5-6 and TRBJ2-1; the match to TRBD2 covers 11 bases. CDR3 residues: CASSYLAGGYNEQFF. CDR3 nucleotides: TGTGCCAGCAGCTACCTAGCGGGGGGATACAATGAGCAGTTCTTC.